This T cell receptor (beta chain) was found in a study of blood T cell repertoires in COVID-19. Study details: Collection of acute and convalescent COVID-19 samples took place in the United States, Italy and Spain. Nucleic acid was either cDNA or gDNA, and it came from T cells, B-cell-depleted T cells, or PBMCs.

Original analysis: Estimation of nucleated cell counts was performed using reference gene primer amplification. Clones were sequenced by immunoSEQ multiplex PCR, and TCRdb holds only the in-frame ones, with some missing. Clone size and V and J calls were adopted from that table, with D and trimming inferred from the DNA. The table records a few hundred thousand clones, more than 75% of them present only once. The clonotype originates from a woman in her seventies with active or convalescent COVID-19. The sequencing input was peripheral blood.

Here the CDR3 reads CATSQGGDTQYF. For the CDR3, the DNA is TGTGCCACCAGTCAGGGAGGGGATACGCAGTATTTT. The V and J genes are TRBV24-1 and TRBJ2-3; 7 nucleotides match TRBD2. The CDR3 is 12 amino acids. In germline, CDR1 is KGHDR, CDR2 SFDVKD. V was pared by 6 bases and J by 6 bases, with 2 bases of the junction left unmatched.